This TCR beta chain is drawn from a study of blood T cell repertoires in COVID-19 (dated by TCRdb to 2019 to 2021). Study-level background: Samples from collaborators originated in the United States, Italy and Spain and spanned both the acute and convalescent phases of COVID-19. The repertoires were released in a freely available public database intended as a resource for research on the immune response to SARS-CoV-2. Where available, HLA class I and class II types were obtained from metadata supplied by the sample provider rather than from assay-based typing. A de-identified subject ID, COVID-19 status, age in years and sex were almost always included in the sample metadata. Subjects who had been exposed to COVID-19, were actively infected with it, or had recovered from it provided the deeply sampled blood TCRbeta repertoires that made up the dataset. Samples came from the ongoing ImmuneRACE study (first 160 participants) plus 1,254 subjects from 6 global collaborators. The material from the prospective study consisted of cDNA or gDNA derived from T cells, B-cell-depleted T cells, or PBMCs.

Only one count was recorded for this clone. Its antigen is not yet known. No much larger clonotype is one base removed from it; base qualities were not supplied. From the cysteine up to the phenylalanine, the CDR3 has a length of 16 residues. Only the CDR3 DNA is retained, 48 bases long and in frame from the first base. The germline V and J ends show losses of 2 bases and 3 bases respectively, and no gene match explains 3 bases of the junction. The germline V gene supplies CDR1 SGHRS and CDR2 YFSETQ. Participants in the prospective study were aged about 18 to 95 years, lived in 24 United States geographic areas, and enrolled through a virtual design. In the prospective study, cohorts were assigned on the basis of participant-reported clinical history obtained from a screening survey and a study questionnaire. For ImmuneRACE Cohort 3, a participant was defined as recovered based on two consecutive negative NP/OP PCR tests, clearance by a healthcare professional, or resolution of symptoms. Mobile phlebotomists in the prospective study collected whole blood, serum and a nasopharyngeal or oropharyngeal swab from every participant. Prospective study participants could optionally give additional blood draws and questionnaires over an approximately 2-month period. Blood samples from the prospective study were shipped frozen or at room temperature prior to DNA extraction.

The full study reports these points: Clinical and demographic metadata were provided uncurated, with the amount varying by source and participant.

The immunoSEQ Assay, a bias-controlled multiplex PCR, was used to amplify TCRbeta CDR3 regions from genomic DNA. Per the authors' processing: Nucleated cell counts per sample were estimated from amplification of reference gene primers within the assay. To quantify the absolute abundance of each unique TCRbeta CDR3 rearrangement, sequence reads were collapsed and filtered. Productive Simpson clonality was computed per sample as the square root of Simpson's diversity index over productive rearrangements. Imported from immuneACCESS, the table was reduced by TCRdb to in-frame sequences with V and J called. These copies leave out some clones; in studies compared against another copy, an unresolved V gene accounts for under half, and the cause of the remainder is not known. D and trimming were read from the DNA, whereas the V and J calls and clone size are those reported in that table. This sample lists 250,000 to 300,000 clones; roughly 85% were detected once. The top ten constitute under 2.5% of the sample.

The chain is encoded by TRBV5-1 joined to TRBJ2-7; TRBD2 matches 15 bases in the middle. The receptor comes from a woman aged 45-65 years who had recovered from COVID-19. Sequencing used PBMCs or T cells enriched from blood (not recorded which). DNA sequence: TGCGCCAGCAGCTTTCCGGGACTAGCGGGAGGCTACGAGCAGTACTTC. This translates into CASSFPGLAGGYEQYF.